This T cell receptor (beta chain) was obtained from a study of CD8 T cells in Susac syndrome. Study results and caveats: The study recognized that the number of individuals in its TCR sequencing and HLA analysis was relatively small.

Germline trimming cut 7 bases from V and 7 bases from J; bases unmatched to any gene: 7. The length of the CDR3 is 14 residues. Per germline, CDR1 SGHNT and CDR2 YYREEE (reference sequence). To note about this clonotype: Antigen specificity is unknown.

CD8+ and CD4+ T cells from blood underwent TCR beta sequencing. A quantity of about 0.5 to 1 ug RNA underwent reverse transcription using random hexamers. TCRdb used MiXCR to reprocess the immunoSEQ multiplex PCR reads, holding one entry per CDR3 protein. Seen here are about 150,000 distinct CDR3 sequences, approximately 95% observed once, and the top ten hold over 0.08%. V is TRBV5-4 and J is TRBJ2-1; 11 bases align to TRBD1. The clonotype originates from a human donor with multiple sclerosis. Sequenced material: CD4+ T cells from PBMCs. The CDR3 loop is CASFRGDRGNEQFF. The CDR3 nucleotides are TGTGCCAGCTTCCGGGGGGACAGGGGGAATGAGCAGTTCTTC.